This passage covers 23 T cell receptor beta chains from one sample sequenced in a study of T cells in Graves' hyperthyroidism and ophthalmopathy. Amplification targeted TCR beta CDR3 regions from RNA transcripts. During a first-round RT-PCR of the TCR CDR3, the HTBI primer set was used. TCRdb processed the multiplex PCR reads anew with MiXCR; each CDR3 protein has one entry. The data contain 480,000 or so distinct CDR3 sequences, 40% to 50% of them singletons. The specimen sequenced was peripheral blood or thyroid tissue (not recorded which). Receptors originate from an adult woman with Graves' disease, either hyperthyroidism or ophthalmopathy (not recorded which).

The chain joins TRBV25-1 to TRBJ1-6; D unclear. The germline V gene has CDR1 MGHDK and CDR2 SYGVNS. This CDR3 region has 15 residues. V was cut by 6 bases and J by 7 bases, with 16 bases left in between. The CDR3 region has the DNA TGTGCCAGCAGCCATCTCGGCCCGGCGAATTCACCCCTCCACTTT. This gives the protein CASSHLGPANSPLHF.

As DNA, the CDR3 is TGCGCCAGCAGTTTGAGGACAGGGTCGGATTCACCCCTCCACTTT. Amino acid sequence: CASSLRTGSDSPLHF. The chain has TRBV5-1 and TRBJ1-6; the match to TRBD1 covers 8 bases. CDR3 size: 15 residues. V trimming: 5 bases; J trimming: 8 bases; junction bases outside the gene matches: 9. In germline, CDR1 is SGHRS, CDR2 YFSETQ.

This clonotype was detected ten times or more. This sequence joins TRBV20-1 and TRBJ2-7; 7 nucleotides agree with TRBD1. CDR1 is DFQATT, CDR2 SNEGSKA, per germline (reference sequence). CDR3 length equals 12 residues. J gave up 5 bases and V 2 bases, and 3 bases lay outside the gene matches. The CDR3 loop reads CSARQDRDEQYF. In DNA, the CDR3 is TGCAGTGCTAGACAAGACAGGGACGAGCAGTACTTC.

This clonotype was seen only a few times. The rearrangement links TRBV11-2 to TRBJ1-3; D is uncertain. Per germline, CDR1 SGHAT and CDR2 FQNNGV. This CDR3 region has 16 residues. The V end was cut by 0 bases, the J end by 2 bases, with 11 bases between. CDR3 in amino acids: CASSLEGPGTGNTIYF. The CDR3 coding sequence is TGTGCCAGCAGCTTAGAAGGGCCCGGCACTGGAAACACCATATATTTT.

The chain employs TRBV10-3 and TRBJ2-7, with D possibly TRBD2 on 7 matching bases. This CDR3 has 15 amino acids. CDR1 ENHRY and CDR2 SYGVKD come from the germline V gene. Trimming shortened V by 10 bases and J by 6 bases, and 25 bases separated the two germline ends. CDR3 coding DNA: TGTGCCACCCGATCGGGGGGCCAACTCTTGGGCGAGCAGTACTTC. Amino acid sequence: CATRSGGQLLGEQYF.

This clonotype was counted ten times or more. CDR3 in DNA: TGTGCCAGCAGCCAACCGTCCGGGACCAACTATGGCTACACCTTC. This encodes CASSQPSGTNYGYTF. The V gene is TRBV4-2, the J gene TRBJ1-2, with D possibly matching TRBD1 (5 bases). CDR1 is LGHNA and CDR2 is YNFKEQ in the germline V gene. This CDR3 spans 15 amino acids. The ends were cut back, 2 bases at V and 2 bases at J, with 12 bases in the middle.

The table lists this clonotype with many counts. The rearrangement links TRBV27 to TRBJ1-2; D might be TRBD1 (6 bases). In germline, CDR1 is MNHEY, CDR2 SMNVEV (reference sequence). The V and J ends lost 2 bases and 8 bases respectively, with 12 bases between them. The CDR3 is 13 amino acids. CDR3 protein: CASSLAGTKGYTF. The DNA of the CDR3 is TGTGCCAGCAGTTTAGCCGGGACAAAGGGCTACACCTTC.

In regard to this clonotype: A much larger clone differs from this one at a single base, so this may be a read error. The chain has TRBV3-1 and TRBJ1-1; a weak D match, TRBD1 (6 bases). V gave up 5 bases and J gave up 3 bases, with 13 bases separating them. The CDR3 has 14 amino acids. Germline V gene sequence: CDR1 LGHDT, CDR2 YNNKEL (reference sequence). In DNA form, the CDR3 reads TGTGCCAGCAGCTTAACAGGGAGGGACACTGAAGCTTTCTTT. It specifies CASSLTGRDTEAFF. Drawing the rest from reference TRBV3-1 and TRBJ1-1, the complete variable domain is DTAVSQTPKYLVTQMGNDKSIKCEQNLGHDTMYWYKQDSKKFLKIMFSYNNKELIINETVPNRFSPKSPDKAHLNLHINSLELGDSAVYFCASSLTGRDTEAFFGQGTRLTVV.

This clonotype was picked up a small number of times. The chain combines TRBV7-2 with TRBJ1-1, with TRBD1 matching over 7 bases. The ends lost 5 bases at V and 3 bases at J; junction bases unmatched: 6. CDR1 and CDR2 (germline): SGHTA, FQGNSA. CDR3 size: 14 residues. The CDR3, as DNA: TGTGCCAGCAGCATTCCAGGGGGGCACACTGAAGCTTTCTTT. Translating gives CASSIPGGHTEAFF.

CDR3 loop: CASSFDREYGEQYF. CDR3 bases: TGTGCCAGCAGCTTCGACAGGGAGTACGGCGAGCAGTACTTC. The chain has TRBV7-9 and TRBJ2-7, with 7 bases matching TRBD1. The V gene end was trimmed by 3 bases and the J gene end by 6 bases; junction bases not matched to a gene: 8. The CDR3 has 14 amino acids. The germline V gene encodes CDR1 SEHNR and CDR2 FQNEAQ (reference sequence).

This clonotype was counted only a few times. This chain uses TRBV7-2 with TRBJ2-5, with TRBD2 as a possible D gene (6 bases). Trimming took off 5 bases at V and 5 bases at J, with 18 bases between the two ends. The CDR3 is made up of 15 amino acids. Looked up from germline, CDR1 is SGHTA and CDR2 is FQGNSA. The CDR3 nucleotides read TGTGCCAGCAGCCAGGTTGGGGGGTGGGGTGAGACCCAGTACTTC. Translating it yields CASSQVGGWGETQYF.

This clonotype turned up a few times. The J gene is TRBJ2-7, the V gene TRBV29-1; D is possibly TRBD1 (5 bases). CDR1 and CDR2 (germline): SQVTM, ANQGSEA. CDR3 length: 12 amino acids. Trimming left V 8 bases short and J 3 bases short, with 14 bases between. DNA for the CDR3: TGCAGCTTTGGGCAGGGTCTCTACGAGCAGTACTTC. Translating it yields CSFGQGLYEQYF.

This clonotype was counted many times. J is TRBJ2-2 and V is TRBV7-3, with 7 positions matching TRBD1. V dropped 5 bases and J dropped 5; count of bases not matched to a gene: 2. Per the germline V gene, CDR1 is SGHTA and CDR2 is FQGTGA. The CDR3 runs to 13 residues. CDR3 nucleotides: TGTGCCAGCAGCACAGGGGTTACCGGGGAGCTGTTTTTT. Residues: CASSTGVTGELFF. The full variable domain, with the rest looked up from reference TRBV7-3 and TRBJ2-2, is GAGVSQTPSNKVTEKGKYVELRCDPISGHTALYWYRQSLGQGPEFLIYFQGTGAADDSGLPNDRFFAVRPEGSVSTLKIQRTERGDSAVYLCASSTGVTGELFFGEGSRLTVL.

The V call is TRBV4-3, the J call TRBJ1-1; TRBD1 matches at 7 bases. The CDR3 is made up of 13 amino acids. Losses at the gene ends were 3 bases for V and 4 bases for J; bases not matched to a gene: 2. Germline V gives CDR1 LGHNA, CDR2 YSLEER. The CDR3 DNA reads as TGCGCCAGCAGCCAGACAGGGTTCACTGAAGCTTTCTTT. Translation: CASSQTGFTEAFF.

The J gene is TRBJ1-1, the V gene TRBV12-3 or TRBV12-4; weak D call: TRBD1 (5 bases). The CDR3 has 14 amino acids. The V gene lost 1 base and the J gene lost 3 bases, with 9 bases spanning the gap. As DNA, the CDR3 is TGTGCCAGCAGTTTAGTCGGGGCGGACACTGAAGCTTTCTTT. This gives the protein CASSLVGADTEAFF.

CDR3 DNA sequence: TGTGCCAGCAGTTCACCGGGACAGCAGTACGAGCAGTACTTC. This gives the protein CASSSPGQQYEQYF. The rearrangement uses TRBV6-5 and TRBJ2-7; 7 nucleotides agree with TRBD1. The germline V gene encodes CDR1 MNHEY and CDR2 SVGAGI. The V segment lost 4 bases and the J segment 4 bases; nucleotides outside the gene matches: 7. CDR3 size: 14 residues.

The chain joins TRBV11-1 to TRBJ2-5; D gene uncertain. CDR1 is SGHAT and CDR2 is FQDESV in the germline V gene (reference sequence). The CDR3 totals 12 residues. V was pared by 6 bases and J by 2 bases, with 7 bases between. Written as DNA, the CDR3 is TGTGCCAGCAGACCACTTCAAGAGACCCAGTACTTC. It is translated as CASRPLQETQYF.

In this sample, this clonotype turned up a few times. The J gene is TRBJ1-1, the V gene TRBV10-3; the D gene is possibly TRBD1 (5 bases). V lost 6 bases, J lost 3 bases, and 17 bases lay in between. The germline gives CDR1 ENHRY, CDR2 SYGVKD. This CDR3 is 15 amino acids long. CDR3 bases: TGTGCCATCAGCGATCCCCGACCGGGGGACACTGAAGCTTTCTTT. Translating gives CAISDPRPGDTEAFF.

The genes are TRBV2 and TRBJ2-6; D gene ambiguous. V gave up 2 bases and J gave up 10 bases, with 9 bases separating them. From germline, CDR1 is SNHLY and CDR2 FYNNEI. The length of the CDR3 is 13 residues. The CDR3 DNA is TGTGCCAGCAGTGAACAAGCCGCTAACGTCCTGACTTTC. Translating gives CASSEQAANVLTF.

This clonotype was seen just once. The chain recombines TRBV29-1 with TRBJ2-7; 8 positions agree with TRBD1. The germline CDR1 and CDR2 sequences are SQVTM and ANQGSEA. The CDR3 loop spans 14 amino acids. V dropped 7 bases and J dropped 5; count of bases not matched to a gene: 13. CDR3 DNA sequence: TGCAGCGCTCAGACAGGGGAAGGCTTCGACGAGCAGTACTTC. The encoded protein is CSAQTGEGFDEQYF.

This clonotype was seen a handful of times. The chain combines TRBV15 with TRBJ1-6; no definite D call. Trimming cost V 0 bases and J 4 bases, with 13 bases left between them. The CDR3 covers 17 residues. The V gene's germline CDR1 is LNHNV and CDR2 YYDKDF (reference sequence). In DNA form, the CDR3 reads TGTGCCACCAGCAGAGATCGGGTTGGCTTTTATAATTCACCCCTCCACTTT. It yields the protein CATSRDRVGFYNSPLHF.

This clonotype was seen many times. The J gene is TRBJ1-2, the V gene TRBV29-1, with D unresolved. The CDR3 contains 13 residues. Germline-derived CDR1 and CDR2 are SQVTM and ANQGSEA. V was trimmed by 4 bases and J by 8 bases, leaving 17 bases between them. The CDR3 protein is CSVVETGFGGYTF. As DNA, the CDR3 is TGCAGCGTTGTTGAAACGGGATTCGGCGGCTACACCTTC. Full variable domain (rest looked up from reference TRBV29-1 and TRBJ1-2): SAVISQKPSRDICQRGTSLTIQCQVDSQVTMMFWYRQQPGQSLTLIATANQGSEATYESGFVIDKFPISRPNLTFSTLTVSNMSPEDSSIYLCSVVETGFGGYTFGSGTRLTVV.

This clonotype came up many times. The V call is TRBV9, the J call TRBJ1-2; perhaps TRBD1 as D (5 bases). Germline-derived CDR1 and CDR2 are SGDLS and YYNGEE. The CDR3 has 16 residues. Trimming cost V 0 bases and J 4 bases, with 16 bases left between them. The CDR3 sequence: CASSVARGGRSYGYTF. The CDR3 DNA reads as TGTGCCAGCAGCGTAGCCCGGGGGGGACGAAGCTATGGCTACACCTTC.